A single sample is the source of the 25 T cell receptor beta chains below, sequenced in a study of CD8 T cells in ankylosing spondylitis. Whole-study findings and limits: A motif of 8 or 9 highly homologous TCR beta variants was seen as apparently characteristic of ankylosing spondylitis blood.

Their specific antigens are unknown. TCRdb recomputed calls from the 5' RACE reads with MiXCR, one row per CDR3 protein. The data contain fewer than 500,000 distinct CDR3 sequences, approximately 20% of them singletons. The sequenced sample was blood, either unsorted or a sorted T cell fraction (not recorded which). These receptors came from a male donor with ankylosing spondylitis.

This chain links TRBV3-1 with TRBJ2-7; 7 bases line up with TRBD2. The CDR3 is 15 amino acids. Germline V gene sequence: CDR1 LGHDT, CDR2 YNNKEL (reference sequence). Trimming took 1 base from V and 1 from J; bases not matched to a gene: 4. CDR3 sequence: CASSQALAVSYEQYF. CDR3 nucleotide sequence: TGTGCCAGCAGCCAAGCTCTAGCGGTATCCTACGAGCAGTACTTC.

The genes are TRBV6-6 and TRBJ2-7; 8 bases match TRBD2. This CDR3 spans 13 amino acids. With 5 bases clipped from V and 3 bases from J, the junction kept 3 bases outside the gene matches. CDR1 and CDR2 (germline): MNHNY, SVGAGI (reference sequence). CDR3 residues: CASSKTSDYEQYF. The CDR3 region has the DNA TGTGCCAGCAGTAAGACTAGCGACTACGAGCAGTACTTC.

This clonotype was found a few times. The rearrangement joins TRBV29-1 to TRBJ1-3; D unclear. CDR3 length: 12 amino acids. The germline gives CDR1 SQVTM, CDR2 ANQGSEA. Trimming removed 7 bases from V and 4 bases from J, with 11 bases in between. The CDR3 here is CSGTSSGNTIYF. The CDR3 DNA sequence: TGCAGCGGGACGTCAAGCGGAAACACCATATATTTT.

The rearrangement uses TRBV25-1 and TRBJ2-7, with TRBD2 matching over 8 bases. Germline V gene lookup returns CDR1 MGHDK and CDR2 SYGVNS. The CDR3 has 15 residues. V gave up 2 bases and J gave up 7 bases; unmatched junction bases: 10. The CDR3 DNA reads TGTGCCAGCAGTGAAGTAAACAGCGGGAGCGGTGAGCAGTACTTC. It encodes CASSEVNSGSGEQYF.

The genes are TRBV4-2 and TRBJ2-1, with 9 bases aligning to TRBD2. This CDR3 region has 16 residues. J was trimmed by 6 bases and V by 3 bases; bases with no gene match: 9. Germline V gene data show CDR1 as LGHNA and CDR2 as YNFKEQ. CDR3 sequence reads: CASSQELAGVGNEQFF. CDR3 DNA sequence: TGTGCCAGCAGCCAGGAATTAGCGGGAGTGGGCAATGAGCAGTTCTTC.

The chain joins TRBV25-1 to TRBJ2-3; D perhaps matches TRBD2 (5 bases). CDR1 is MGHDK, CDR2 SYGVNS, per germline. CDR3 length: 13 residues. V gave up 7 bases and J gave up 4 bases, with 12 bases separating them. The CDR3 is CASTREFADTQYF. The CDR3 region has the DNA TGTGCCAGCACGAGGGAGTTCGCAGATACGCAGTATTTT. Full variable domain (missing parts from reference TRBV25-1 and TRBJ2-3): EADIYQTPRYLVIGTGKKITLECSQTMGHDKMYWYQQDPGMELHLIHYSYGVNSTEKGDLSSESTVSRIRTEHFPLTLESARPSHTSQYLCASTREFADTQYFGPGTRLTVL.

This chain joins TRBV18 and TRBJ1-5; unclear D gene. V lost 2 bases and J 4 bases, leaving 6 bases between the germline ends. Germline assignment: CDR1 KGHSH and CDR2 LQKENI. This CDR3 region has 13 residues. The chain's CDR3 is CASSPTRNQPQHF. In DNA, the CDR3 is TGTGCCAGCTCACCAACGAGAAATCAGCCCCAGCATTTT.

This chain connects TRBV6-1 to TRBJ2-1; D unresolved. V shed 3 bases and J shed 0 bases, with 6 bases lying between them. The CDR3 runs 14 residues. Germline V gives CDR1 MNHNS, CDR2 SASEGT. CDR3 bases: TGTGCCAGCAGTGAGACCGACTCCTACAATGAGCAGTTCTTC. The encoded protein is CASSETDSYNEQFF.

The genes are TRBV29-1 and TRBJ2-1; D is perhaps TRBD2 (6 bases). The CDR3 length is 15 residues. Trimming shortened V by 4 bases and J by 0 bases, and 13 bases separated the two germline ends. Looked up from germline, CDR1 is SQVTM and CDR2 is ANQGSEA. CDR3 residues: CSVGSGKSSYNEQFF. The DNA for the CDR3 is TGCAGCGTTGGTAGCGGCAAGAGCTCCTACAATGAGCAGTTCTTC.

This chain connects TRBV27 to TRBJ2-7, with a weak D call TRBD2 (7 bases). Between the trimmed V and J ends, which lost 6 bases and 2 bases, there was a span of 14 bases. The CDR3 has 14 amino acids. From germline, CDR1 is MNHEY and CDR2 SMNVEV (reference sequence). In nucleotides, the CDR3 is TGTGCCAGCAGGCCTCGGGGGGCCGCCTACGAGCAGTACTTC. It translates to CASRPRGAAYEQYF.

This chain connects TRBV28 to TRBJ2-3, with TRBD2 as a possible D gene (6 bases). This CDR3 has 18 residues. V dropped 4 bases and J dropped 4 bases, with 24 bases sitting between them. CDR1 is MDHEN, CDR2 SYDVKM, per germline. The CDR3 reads CASSSPSDPTGFADTQYF. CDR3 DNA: TGTGCCAGCAGTTCCCCTAGCGACCCTACCGGATTTGCAGATACGCAGTATTTT.

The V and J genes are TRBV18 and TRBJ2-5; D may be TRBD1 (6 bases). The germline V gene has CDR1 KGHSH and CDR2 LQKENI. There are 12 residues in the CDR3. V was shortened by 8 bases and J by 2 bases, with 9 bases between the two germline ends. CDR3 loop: CASTTGQETQYF. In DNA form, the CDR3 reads TGTGCCAGCACCACAGGGCAAGAGACCCAGTACTTC. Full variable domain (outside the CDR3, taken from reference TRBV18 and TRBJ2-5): NAGVMQNPRHLVRRRGQEARLRCSPMKGHSHVYWYRQLPEEGLKFMVYLQKENIIDESGMPKERFSAEFPKEGPSILRIQQVVRGDSAAYFCASTTGQETQYFGPGTRLLVL.

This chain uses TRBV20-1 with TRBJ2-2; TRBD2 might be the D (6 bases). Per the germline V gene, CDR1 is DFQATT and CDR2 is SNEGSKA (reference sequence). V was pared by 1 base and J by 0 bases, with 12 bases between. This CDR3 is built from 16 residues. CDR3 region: CSARASREANTGELFF. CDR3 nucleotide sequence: TGCAGTGCTAGAGCGTCCAGGGAGGCGAACACCGGGGAGCTGTTTTTT.

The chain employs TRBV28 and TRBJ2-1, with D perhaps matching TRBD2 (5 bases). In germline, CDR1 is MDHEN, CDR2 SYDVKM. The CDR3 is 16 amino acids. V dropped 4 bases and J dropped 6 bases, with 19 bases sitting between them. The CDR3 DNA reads TGTGCCAGCAGTTCCACCCGGGATGTGAAAGGCAATGAGCAGTTCTTC. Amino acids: CASSSTRDVKGNEQFF.

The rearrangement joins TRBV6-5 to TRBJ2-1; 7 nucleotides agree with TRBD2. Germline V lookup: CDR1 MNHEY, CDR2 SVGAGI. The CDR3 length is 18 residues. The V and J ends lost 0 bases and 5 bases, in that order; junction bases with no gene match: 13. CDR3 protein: CASSYSPVLAGPHNEQFF. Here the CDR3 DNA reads TGTGCCAGCAGTTACTCTCCAGTTTTAGCGGGTCCGCACAATGAGCAGTTCTTC.

Written as DNA, the CDR3 is TGTGCCAGCTCACCACAAGAGGGTGAGCAGTTCTTC. Translating gives CASSPQEGEQFF. The V gene is TRBV18, the J gene TRBJ2-1, with TRBD2 as a possible D gene (5 bases). Germline CDR1 is KGHSH and CDR2 is LQKENI. The CDR3 runs to 12 residues. V lost 1 base, J lost 9 bases, and 7 bases lay in between.

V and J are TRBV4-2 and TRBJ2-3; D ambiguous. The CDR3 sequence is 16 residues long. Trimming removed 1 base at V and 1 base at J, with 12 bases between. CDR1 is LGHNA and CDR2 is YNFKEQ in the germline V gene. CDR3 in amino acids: CASSQGFAERTDTQYF. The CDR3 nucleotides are TGTGCCAGCAGCCAAGGGTTTGCGGAACGCACAGATACGCAGTATTTT.

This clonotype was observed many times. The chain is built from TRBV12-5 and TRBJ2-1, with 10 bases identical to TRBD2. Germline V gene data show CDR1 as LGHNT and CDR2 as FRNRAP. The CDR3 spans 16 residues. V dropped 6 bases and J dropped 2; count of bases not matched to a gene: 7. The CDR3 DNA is TGTGCTAGTGGACCTGGACTAGCGGTAACCTACAATGAGCAGTTCTTC. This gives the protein CASGPGLAVTYNEQFF. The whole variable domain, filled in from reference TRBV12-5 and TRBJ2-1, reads DARVTQTPRHKVTEMGQEVTMRCQPILGHNTVFWYRQTMMQGLELLAYFRNRAPLDDSGMPKDRFSAEMPDATLATLKIQPSEPRDSAVYFCASGPGLAVTYNEQFFGPGTRLTVL.

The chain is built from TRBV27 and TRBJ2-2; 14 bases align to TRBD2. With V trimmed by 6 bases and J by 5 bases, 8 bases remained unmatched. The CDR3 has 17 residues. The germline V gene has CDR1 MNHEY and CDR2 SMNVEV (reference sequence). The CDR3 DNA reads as TGTGCCAGCAGCCTAGGGACTAGCGGGAGTCATACCGGGGAGCTGTTTTTT. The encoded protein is CASSLGTSGSHTGELFF.

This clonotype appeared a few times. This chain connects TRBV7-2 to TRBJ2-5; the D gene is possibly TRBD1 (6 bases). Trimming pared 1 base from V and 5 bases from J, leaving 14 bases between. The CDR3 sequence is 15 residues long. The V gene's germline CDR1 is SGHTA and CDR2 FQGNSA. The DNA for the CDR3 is TGTGCCAGCAGCTTAGGGGGGCAGGGCCGGGAGACCCAGTACTTC. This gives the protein CASSLGGQGRETQYF.

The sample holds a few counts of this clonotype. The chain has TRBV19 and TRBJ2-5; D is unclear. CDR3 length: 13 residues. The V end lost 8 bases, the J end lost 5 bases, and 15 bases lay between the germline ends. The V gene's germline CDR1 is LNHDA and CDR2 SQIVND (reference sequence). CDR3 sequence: CASRKGLMETQYF. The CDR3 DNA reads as TGTGCCAGTCGGAAAGGGCTAATGGAGACCCAGTACTTC.

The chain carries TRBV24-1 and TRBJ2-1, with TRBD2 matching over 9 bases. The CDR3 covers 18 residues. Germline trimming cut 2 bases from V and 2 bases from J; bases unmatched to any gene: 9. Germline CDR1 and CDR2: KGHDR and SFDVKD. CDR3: CATSDYGGRDGAYNEQFF. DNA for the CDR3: TGTGCCACCAGTGATTACGGCGGGAGGGATGGAGCCTACAATGAGCAGTTCTTC.

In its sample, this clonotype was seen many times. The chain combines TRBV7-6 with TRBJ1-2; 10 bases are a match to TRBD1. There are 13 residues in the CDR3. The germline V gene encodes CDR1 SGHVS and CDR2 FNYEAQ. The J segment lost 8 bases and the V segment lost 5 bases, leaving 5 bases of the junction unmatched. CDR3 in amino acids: CASSVDRGQGYTF. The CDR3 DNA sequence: TGTGCCAGCAGCGTCGACAGGGGGCAAGGCTACACCTTC.

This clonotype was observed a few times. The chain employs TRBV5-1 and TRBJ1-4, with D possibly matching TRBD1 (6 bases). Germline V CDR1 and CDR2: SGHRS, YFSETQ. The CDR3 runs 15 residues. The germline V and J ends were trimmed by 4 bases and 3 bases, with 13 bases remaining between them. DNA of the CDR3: TGCGCCAGCAGCACACAGGGCCACCCTAATGAAAAACTGTTTTTT. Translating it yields CASSTQGHPNEKLFF.

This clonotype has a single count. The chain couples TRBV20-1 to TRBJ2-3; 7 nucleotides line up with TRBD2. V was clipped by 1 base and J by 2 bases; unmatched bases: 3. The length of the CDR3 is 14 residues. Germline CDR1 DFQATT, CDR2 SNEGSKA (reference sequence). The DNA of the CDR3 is TGCAGTGCTAGAGTCAGCGGGACCACAGATACGCAGTATTTT. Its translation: CSARVSGTTDTQYF.